The clone carrying this TCR beta chain was picked up many times. Its antigen remains unknown. CDR1 is SQVTM, CDR2 ANQGSEA, per germline. The CDR3 is 15 amino acids. The junction had 10 bases not matched to a gene; V was cut back by 4 bases and J by 7 bases. This sample is part of a study of CD8 T cells in ankylosing spondylitis. TCRdb re-called the 5' RACE reads with MiXCR, one entry per CDR3 protein. This table holds 250,000 to 400,000 distinct CDR3 sequences, approximately 10% found once. Overall study findings and caveats: Previously reported in reactive arthritis synovial fluid and blood were some of the motif variants. A motif of fewer than ten highly homologous TCR beta variants was seen as apparently characteristic of ankylosing spondylitis blood. According to the report, clones linked to the disease were significantly enriched in matched synovial fluid samples taken from ankylosing spondylitis patients.

The sequenced sample was blood, either unsorted or a sorted T cell fraction (not recorded which). This chain connects TRBV29-1 to TRBJ2-1, with TRBD2 matching over 10 bases. The clonotype originates from a female donor with ankylosing spondylitis or in good health (not recorded which). The CDR3, as DNA: TGCAGCGTTGTTTTCCTCTTTAGCGGGAGGAATGAGCAGTTCTTC. Its protein product is CSVVFLFSGRNEQFF.